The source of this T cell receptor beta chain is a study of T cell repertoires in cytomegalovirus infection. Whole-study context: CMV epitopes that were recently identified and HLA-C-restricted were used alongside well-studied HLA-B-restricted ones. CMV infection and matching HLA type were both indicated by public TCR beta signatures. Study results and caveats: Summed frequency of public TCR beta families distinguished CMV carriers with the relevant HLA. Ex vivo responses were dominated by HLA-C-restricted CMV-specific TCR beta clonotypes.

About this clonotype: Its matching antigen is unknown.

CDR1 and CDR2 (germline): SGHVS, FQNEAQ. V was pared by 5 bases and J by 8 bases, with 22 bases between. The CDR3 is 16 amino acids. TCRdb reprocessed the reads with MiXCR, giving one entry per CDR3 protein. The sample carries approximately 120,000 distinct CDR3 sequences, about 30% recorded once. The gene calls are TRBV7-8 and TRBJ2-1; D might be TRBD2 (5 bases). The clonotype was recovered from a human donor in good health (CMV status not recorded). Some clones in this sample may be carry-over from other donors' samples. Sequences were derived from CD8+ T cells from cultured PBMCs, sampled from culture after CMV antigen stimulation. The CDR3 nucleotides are TGTGCCAGCAGCCGACTCAAGGTAGAGGGTGGGGATGAGCAGTTCTTC. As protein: CASSRLKVEGGDEQFF.